This paragraph reports one TCR beta chain. Its antigen has not been determined. No much larger clonotype is one base removed from it; base qualities were not supplied. Taken with the paper, the label for treatment or condition translates to: roughly 20 received Ad26.COV2.S at low or high dose, single or two shots; 5 received placebo; per-sample allocation not given. Repertoires of vaccine and placebo recipients were sequenced from samples collected on day 63 after the first injection. Between 29 July and 7 August 2020, Cohort 1b enrolled some 25 adults aged 18-55 years at one site in Boston, USA. Ad26.COV2.S consisted of a replication-incompetent adenovirus type 26 vector by which a prefusion-stabilized SARS-CoV-2 spike protein from the original Wuhan strain was expressed. The data originate from a study of Ad26.COV2.S vaccination and SARS-CoV-2 variants (dated by TCRdb to about 2021). Some background on the complete study: Donors in the vaccine arm were drawn from COV1001, a phase I-IIa trial of Ad26.COV2.S in healthy adults that was multicentre, randomized, double-blind and placebo-controlled. Ad26.COV2.S was given intramuscularly at 5x10^10 or 1x10^11 viral particles, as a single shot or as two shots 56 days apart. TCRbeta repertoire sequencing served as the tool for gauging how specific and how broad the SARS-CoV-2-reactive T cell receptors were following Ad26.COV2.S vaccination. A total of 32 samples were included in the TCR-sequenced set, comprising roughly 19 Ad26.COV2.S vaccine recipients, 5 placebo recipients and 8 SARS-CoV-2 convalescent individuals. Trial participants were randomized into five groups of five: low-dose or high-dose Ad26.COV2.S given once or twice, or placebo on both occasions. Throughout the experiments and outcome assessment, investigators stayed blinded to trial group allocation.

Trimming costs V 4 bases and J 0 bases, and their ends lie 10 bases apart. CDR1 GTSNPN and CDR2 SVGIG were looked up in the germline V gene (reference sequence). Including the terminal cysteine and phenylalanine, the CDR3 comprises 14 residues. The DNA shown is the 42-base CDR3, in frame from base 1. TCRbeta CDR3 regions were sequenced with the immunoSEQ Assay. After extraction, genomic DNA underwent amplification by bias-controlled multiplex PCR, followed by high-throughput sequencing. As for how the authors treated the data: Collapsing and filtering of sequences were performed to quantify the absolute abundance of each unique TCRbeta CDR3 region. Usable DNA was measured by amplifying reference genes present in all nucleated cells, and TCRbeta template counts were normalized to that usable DNA to estimate T cell fraction. Repertoire TCRs were annotated as SARS-CoV-2-specific by exact matching of V gene, CDR3 amino acid sequence and J gene to a known reactive TCR set. The reference SARS-CoV-2 TCR set was obtained from MIRA and was filtered for enrichment in COVID-19-positive ImmuneCODE repertoires, whereby public or cross-reactive TCRs were removed. Drawing on the MIRA antigens, annotated TCRs were analysed further at the level of specific ORF or position within ORF. Breadth was defined as the number of annotated unique rearrangements divided by the total number of unique productive rearrangements, and depth was defined as the summed frequency of the annotated unique rearrangements. TCR breadth was compared between groups using two-sided Wilcoxon rank-sum tests. TCRdb carries this immuneACCESS record with in-frame sequences only. Its versions omit some clonotypes, under half of them owing to an unresolved V gene in the studies checked, with the rest unexplained. D and trimming were read from the DNA, whereas the V and J calls and clone size are those reported in that table. For this sample there are roughly 700,000 clones; around 89% appear just once. Of the sample, nearly 1.5% falls within the top ten clones.

Paper-wide results and their limitations: The authors noted that the TCR breadth and depth analyses may have underestimated total T cell responses. The study was not powered to compare responses between vaccine doses or regimens. Substantial breadth of spike-specific CD8+ and CD4+ T cell responses was reported after vaccination. Non-spike TCR breadth was comparable between vaccine and placebo recipients, consistent with the vaccine containing only spike. Ad26.COV2.S recipients had higher spike-specific TCR breadth than placebo recipients (P = 0.0014).

This sequence uses TRBV30 and TRBJ1-5; TRBD1 is possibly the D segment (5 matching bases). The source is a person aged 18-65 years who received the Ad26.COV2.S COVID-19 vaccine or a placebo. This specimen was peripheral blood, taken in a trial of Ad26.COV2.S vaccine versus placebo. This receptor carries the CDR3 CAWTEGYSNQPQHF. The bases read TGTGCCTGGACAGAGGGGTATAGCAATCAGCCCCAGCATTTT.